A selection of T cell receptor beta chains follows, all from one sample in a study of T cell responses to AZD1222 COVID-19 vaccine. Method: immunoSEQ multiplex PCR; TCRdb's copy keeps in-frame clones and lacks some. The data hold more than 70,000 clones, with around 83% observed a single time. Material: peripheral blood, obtained on day 0 of AZD1222 vaccination. All receptors derive from an adult in good health. The CDR3 runs from the conserved cysteine through the conserved F or W. The D gene is left open where the match is weak. The size entry is marked missing in some rows and otherwise reads once, few, many or a size class.

V gene	D gene	clone size	J gene	CDR3 DNA	CDR3 protein
TRBV5-1	TRBD1	NA	TRBJ2-5	TGCGCCAGCAGCCCTCAGGGGGACCAAGAGACCCAGTACTTC	CASSPQGDQETQYF
TRBV18	NA	NA	TRBJ2-7	TGTGCCAGCTCCCCTTCATCCGAGCAGTACTTC	CASSPSSEQYF
TRBV7-9	NA	NA	TRBJ1-5	TGTGCCAGCAGCTCGGACCGACGCGGGCCCCAGCATTTT	CASSSDRRGPQHF
TRBV4-3	NA	few	TRBJ1-2	TGCGCCAGCAGCCAAGATCGGGGTTCTCGCGCGCGCTATGGCTACACCTTC	CASSQDRGSRARYGYTF
TRBV6-2/TRBV6-3	NA	NA	TRBJ1-5	TGTGCCAGCAGTTACCCCCCCCTAGGGGAGCGGCCCCAGCATTTT	CASSYPPLGERPQHF
TRBV29-1	TRBD1	NA	TRBJ1-2	TGCAGCGTTGAAGAGGCAGGGGGCAACTATGGCTACACCTTC	CSVEEAGGNYGYTF
TRBV15	TRBD2	NA	TRBJ2-1	TGTGCCACCAGCACCGGGGGGCTAGCGGGTGAGCAGTTCTTC	CATSTGGLAGEQFF
TRBV6-5	NA	NA	TRBJ1-6	TGTGCCAGCAGTAGGTCGGGATCCGGTAATTCACCCCTCCACTTT	CASSRSGSGNSPLHF
TRBV6-5	TRBD1	NA	TRBJ2-1	TGTGCCAGCAGTTTTACAGGGGCAGGGGCGGACAATGAGCAGTTCTTC	CASSFTGAGADNEQFF
TRBV7-3	TRBD1	NA	TRBJ2-5	TGTGCCAGCAGCTCCGACAGGGAGGAGACCCAGTACTTC	CASSSDREETQYF
TRBV7-9	TRBD1	NA	TRBJ2-1	TGTGCCAGCAGGAAGGGACAGACGAATGAGCAGTTCTTC	CASRKGQTNEQFF
TRBV5-1	NA	NA	TRBJ1-6	TGCGCCAGCAGCTTGGGTCGGGGGAATTCACCCCTCCACTTT	CASSLGRGNSPLHF
TRBV18	NA	NA	TRBJ1-1	TGTGCCAGCTCACTCGACAGGTACACTGAAGCTTTCTTT	CASSLDRYTEAFF
TRBV6-5	NA	NA	TRBJ1-1	TGTGCCAGCTCCCAGACAGGGAACACTGAAGCTTTCTTT	CASSQTGNTEAFF
TRBV6-6	NA	NA	TRBJ1-5	TGTGCCAGCAACCCCCGCAGAGGGGTAAATCAGCCCCAGCATTTT	CASNPRRGVNQPQHF
TRBV27	NA	NA	TRBJ1-1	TGTGCCAGCAGTTCAACAGGGCTCACTGAAGCTTTCTTT	CASSSTGLTEAFF
TRBV19	NA	NA	TRBJ1-1	TGTGCCAGTACCGGGAGGTCGTTCGGAGGAGGTCCTGAAGCTTTCTTT	CASTGRSFGGGPEAFF
TRBV24-1	NA	NA	TRBJ2-2	TGTGCCACCAGTGATCACGACCTCGGTCCCTGGGGTGGCACCGGGGAGCTGTTTTTT	CATSDHDLGPWGGTGELFF
TRBV28	NA	NA	TRBJ2-2	TGTGCCAGCAGCCTAAGACGCAAAACCGGGGAGCTGTTTTTT	CASSLRRKTGELFF
TRBV7-2	NA	NA	TRBJ1-4	TGTGCCAGCAGCCCAGCCGGGGACGGGGAAAAACTGTTTTTT	CASSPAGDGEKLFF
TRBV10-1	TRBD1	NA	TRBJ2-6	TGCGCCAGCAGTTCACAGGGGTCTGGGGCCAACGTCCTGACTTTC	CASSSQGSGANVLTF
TRBV5-4	TRBD2	NA	TRBJ2-5	TGTGCCAGCAGCTTCCGTAGGGGCGGGGGGCGAGAGACCCAGTACTTC	CASSFRRGGGRETQYF